The sequence of this T cell receptor (beta chain) was determined in a study of regulatory T cells in long-lasting Graves disease. Study context: For under 3 months, newly diagnosed Graves' patients had been taking antithyroid drugs.

Notes on the study in general: Persistent patients shared more public clonotypes (approximately 2,700) than newly diagnosed patients (around 1,000).

This clonotype was recorded many times. Its antigen is unidentified. Time point indicated: newly diagnosed GD, antithyroid drugs for less than 3 months. From RNA extracted from PBMCs, the TCR library was made. Library construction for TCR beta used iRepertoire HTBI primers and Arm-PCR of CDR3 regions. TCRdb re-called the multiplex PCR reads with MiXCR, one entry per CDR3 protein. Here the sample spans roughly 320,000 distinct CDR3 sequences, over 15% being singletons. The CDR3 runs 11 residues. Germline CDR1 DFQATT, CDR2 SNEGSKA (reference sequence). V shed 0 bases and J shed 8 bases, with 5 bases lying between them. These data were also filed under a second study, of T cells in Graves' hyperthyroidism and ophthalmopathy. This second report adds: Researchers ran a first-round RT-PCR on the TCR CDR3 using the HTBI primer set.

The sample consisted of peripheral blood mononuclear cells (PBMCs), taken at new diagnosis, from a patient treated with antithyroid drugs. The chain combines TRBV20-1 with TRBJ2-1; D unresolved. This clonotype was obtained from a man in his forties with Graves disease. The CDR3 sequence is CSARDAHEQFF. For the CDR3, the DNA is TGCAGTGCTAGAGATGCCCATGAGCAGTTCTTC.